These 27 T cell receptor beta chains came from one sample sequenced in a study of blood T cell repertoires in COVID-19. Generated by immunoSEQ multiplex PCR, the TCRdb table keeps only in-frame clones and is missing some. The sample has approximately 500,000 clones, roughly nine tenths seen once. Sequenced sample: peripheral blood. Receptors were obtained from a man younger than 35 with COVID-19, enrolled during active disease.

V gene TRBV5-4 combines with J gene TRBJ1-2; 9 positions agree with TRBD1. Germline V gene sequence: CDR1 SGHNT, CDR2 YYREEE (reference sequence). V was clipped by 1 base and J by 7 bases; unmatched bases: 5. The CDR3 extends over 14 amino acids. The CDR3 is CASSLTGGLGGYTF. Written as DNA, the CDR3 is TGTGCCAGCAGCTTGACAGGGGGCTTGGGTGGCTACACCTTC. Drawing the rest from reference TRBV5-4 and TRBJ1-2, the complete variable domain is ETGVTQSPTHLIKTRGQQVTLRCSSQSGHNTVSWYQQALGQGPQFIFQYYREEENGRGNFPPRFSGLQFPNYSSELNVNALELDDSALYLCASSLTGGLGGYTFGSGTRLTVV.

This clone was detected only a few times. The chain links TRBV12-3 or TRBV12-4 to TRBJ2-2; the D gene is possibly TRBD1 (6 bases). The CDR3 runs 13 residues. CDR3 bases: TGTGCTGAGGGGACATTGAACACCGGGGAGCTGTTTTTT. Amino acid sequence: CAEGTLNTGELFF.

The rearrangement joins TRBV6-5 to TRBJ2-5, with 8 bases identical to TRBD1. Germline V gene sequence: CDR1 MNHEY, CDR2 SVGAGI. After removal of 5 bases from V and 5 bases from J, the junction contained 4 bases not matched to a gene. This CDR3 spans 13 amino acids. The CDR3 spells CASSPGGGETQYF. CDR3 bases: TGTGCCAGCAGTCCAGGGGGCGGGGAGACCCAGTACTTC.

This chain uses TRBV2 with TRBJ1-1, with a possible D match to TRBD1 (5 bases). Germline CDR1 reads SNHLY; CDR2 reads FYNNEI. V was pared by 8 bases and J by 0 bases, with 13 bases between. This CDR3 has 14 amino acids. Here the CDR3 reads CASRRRGMNTEAFF. The DNA for the CDR3 is TGTGCCAGCCGTCGAAGGGGAATGAACACTGAAGCTTTCTTT.

This chain uses TRBV7-9 with TRBJ2-7, with D uncertain. CDR3 size: 15 residues. Germline V gene data show CDR1 as SEHNR and CDR2 as FQNEAQ (reference sequence). V was trimmed by 1 base and J by 6 bases, leaving 16 bases between them. This CDR3 is CASSLGSGLSLEQYF. The DNA for the CDR3 is TGTGCCAGCAGCTTAGGGTCTGGTTTGAGTCTCGAGCAGTACTTC.

The rearrangement joins TRBV27 to TRBJ2-7; 10 nucleotides line up with TRBD1. The CDR3 spans 14 residues. The V segment lost 5 bases and the J segment 7 bases; nucleotides outside the gene matches: 8. CDR1 is MNHEY and CDR2 is SMNVEV in the germline V gene (reference sequence). The CDR3 spells CASSQTGGSMEQYF. For the CDR3, the DNA is TGTGCCAGCAGTCAGACAGGGGGCTCAATGGAGCAGTACTTC.

In its sample, this clone was seen once. The DNA of the CDR3 is TGTGCCAGCAGCCGCACTACCAGGGGCGCAGATACGCAGTATTTT. It specifies CASSRTTRGADTQYF. V is TRBV3-1 (or the pseudogene TRBV3-2) and J is TRBJ2-3; D perhaps matches TRBD1 (6 bases). V was trimmed by 4 bases and J by 4 bases, leaving 15 bases between them. The germline CDR1 and CDR2 sequences are LGHDT and YNNKEL (reference sequence). This CDR3 contains 15 residues.

CDR3 region: CASSFDRDREVGYTF. CDR3 in DNA: TGTGCCAGCAGCTTCGACCGGGACAGGGAGGTTGGCTACACCTTC. This chain links TRBV7-8 with TRBJ1-2, with 9 bases that match TRBD1. Germline CDR1 SGHVS, CDR2 FQNEAQ. After removal of 3 bases from V and 7 bases from J, the junction contained 9 bases not matched to a gene. This CDR3 contains 15 residues.

The rearrangement uses TRBV5-4 and TRBJ1-3; D not resolved. The V end lost 0 bases, the J end lost 5 bases, and 15 bases lay between the germline ends. The CDR3 spans 16 residues. Germline V CDR1 and CDR2: SGHNT, YYREEE (reference sequence). CDR3 loop: CASSLDTPGARNTIYF. CDR3 DNA: TGTGCCAGCAGCTTGGATACACCGGGAGCGAGAAACACCATATATTTT.

The gene calls are TRBV29-1 and TRBJ1-1; no reliable D call. Trimming shortened V by 4 bases and J by 0 bases, and 6 bases separated the two germline ends. The germline V gene has CDR1 SQVTM and CDR2 ANQGSEA. The CDR3 extends over 12 amino acids. The CDR3 protein is CSVGGMNTEAFF. DNA for the CDR3: TGCAGCGTTGGAGGGATGAACACTGAAGCTTTCTTT.

J is TRBJ2-1 and V is TRBV6-5; 8 bases are shared with TRBD2. The V gene's germline CDR1 is MNHEY and CDR2 SVGAGI. The CDR3 covers 14 residues. Trimming removed 4 bases from V and 12 bases from J; junction bases left unmatched: 11. The CDR3 protein is CASSLTSGTAGQFF. As DNA, the CDR3 is TGTGCCAGCAGTTTAACTAGCGGAACCGCGGGGCAGTTCTTC.

The chain employs TRBV6-5 and TRBJ1-5, with 9 nucleotides matching TRBD1. The CDR3 covers 16 residues. V shed 2 bases and J 0 bases; nucleotides not matched to a gene: 2. Germline-derived CDR1 and CDR2 are MNHEY and SVGAGI. CDR3 sequence (DNA): TGTGCCAGCAGTTACCGGGACAGGGATAGCAATCAGCCCCAGCATTTT. Amino acid sequence: CASSYRDRDSNQPQHF.

This clone was seen just once. The chain recombines TRBV6-5 with TRBJ2-1, with 7 bases fitting TRBD2. The germline V gene encodes CDR1 MNHEY and CDR2 SVGAGI. The CDR3 runs 14 residues. V was pared by 5 bases and J by 7 bases, with 8 bases of the junction left unmatched. The CDR3 coding sequence is TGTGCCAGCAGTACTGGGACTATTAATAATGAGCAGTTCTTC. It encodes CASSTGTINNEQFF.

The CDR3 region is CASSQDREAFF. In nucleotides, the CDR3 is TGTGCCAGCAGCCAGGATAGGGAAGCTTTCTTT. This chain joins TRBV11-3 and TRBJ1-1, with D hard to call. The V and J ends lost 5 bases and 8 bases respectively, with 9 bases between them. CDR1 SGHNT and CDR2 YENEEA come from the germline V gene. CDR3 length: 11 amino acids.

CDR3 residues: CASSVGQGLSGELFF. The CDR3 coding sequence is TGTGCCAGCAGCGTAGGTCAGGGTCTCTCCGGGGAGCTGTTTTTT. The rearrangement uses TRBV9 and TRBJ2-2, with D possibly TRBD1 on 5 matching bases. The CDR3 runs to 15 residues. The germline V gene has CDR1 SGDLS and CDR2 YYNGEE. Trimming removed 0 bases at V and 6 bases at J, with 12 bases between.

V and J are TRBV12-3 or TRBV12-4 and TRBJ2-1, with 12 bases matching TRBD2. There are 12 residues in the CDR3. V was pared by 8 bases and J by 12 bases, with 5 bases of the junction left unmatched. CDR3 DNA sequence: TGTGCCAGCGGGGGACTAGCGGGTTGGCAGTTCTTC. This encodes CASGGLAGWQFF.

Concerning this clone: Other DNA sequences within the sample encode an identical CDR3. The chain links TRBV5-4 to TRBJ2-5, with unresolved D. Germline V gene sequence: CDR1 SGHNT, CDR2 YYREEE (reference sequence). The CDR3 is 13 residues long. V was shortened by 2 bases and J by 3 bases, with 8 bases between the two germline ends. CDR3 sequence reads: CASSLVAEETQYF. The CDR3 DNA reads as TGTGCCAGCAGCTTAGTAGCAGAAGAGACCCAGTACTTC.

The V and J genes are TRBV7-9 and TRBJ2-2; D call uncertain. Germline CDR1 SEHNR, CDR2 FQNEAQ (reference sequence). V lost 2 bases, J lost 8 bases, and 6 bases lay in between. CDR3 size: 12 residues. CDR3 region: CASSLNQGELFF. In nucleotides, the CDR3 is TGTGCCAGCAGCTTAAATCAGGGGGAGCTGTTTTTT.

The genes are TRBV5-1 and TRBJ2-5; weak D call: TRBD2 (6 bases). The CDR3 contains 14 residues. V dropped 3 bases and J dropped 1 base, with 10 bases sitting between them. From germline, CDR1 is SGHRS and CDR2 YFSETQ. CDR3 coding DNA: TGCGCCAGCAGCTCGGGAGACCTCCAAGAGACCCAGTACTTC. Amino acid sequence: CASSSGDLQETQYF.

The chain links TRBV7-9 to TRBJ1-5; D perhaps matches TRBD1 (6 bases). The germline gives CDR1 SEHNR, CDR2 FQNEAQ (reference sequence). Trimming left V 3 bases short and J 7 bases short, with 7 bases between. This CDR3 has 12 residues. The CDR3, as DNA: TGTGCCAGCAGCTTTGGGGGCCAGCCCCAGCATTTT. It encodes CASSFGGQPQHF.

Worth noting for this clone: A read error may account for a junction end that differs from germline. The V and J genes are TRBV10-1 and TRBJ2-1; TRBD2 agrees at 9 bases. The CDR3 loop spans 17 amino acids. Germline V gives CDR1 WNHNN, CDR2 SYGVQD (reference sequence). The CDR3 bases are TGCGCCACCAGTAGCGGGGGCGTTTCTAGCTCCTACAATGAGCAGTTCTTC. Residues: CATSSGGVSSSYNEQFF.

This chain connects TRBV4-1 to TRBJ2-2; 9 bases are a match to TRBD2. Germline assignment: CDR1 MGHRA and CDR2 YSYEKL. With 4 bases clipped from V and 1 base from J, the junction kept 4 bases outside the gene matches. CDR3 length: 16 residues. CDR3 loop: CASSLSGGQNTGELFF. The DNA of the CDR3 is TGCGCCAGCAGCCTAAGCGGGGGGCAGAACACCGGGGAGCTGTTTTTT.

The chain uses TRBV7-2 and TRBJ2-7, with D tentatively TRBD2 (5 bases). This CDR3 is built from 14 residues. Looked up from germline, CDR1 is SGHTA and CDR2 is FQGNSA. Trimming took off 5 bases at V and 0 bases at J, with 11 bases between the two ends. The CDR3 DNA reads TGTGCCAGCAGCAAATCCCGGGACTCCTACGAGCAGTACTTC. Translated, it gives CASSKSRDSYEQYF.

The chain uses TRBV6-5 and TRBJ2-1; the match to TRBD2 covers 11 bases. The CDR3 totals 15 residues. CDR1 is MNHEY, CDR2 SVGAGI, per germline. J gave up 8 bases and V 9 bases, and 12 bases lay outside the gene matches. The CDR3 DNA reads as TGTGCCAGTGGGCTACTAGCGGGGGTCCTATATGAGCAGTTCTTC. This gives the protein CASGLLAGVLYEQFF.

CDR3 DNA sequence: TGCAGCGACCACAGGGAGAACACCATATATTTT. Translated: CSDHRENTIYF. This sequence joins TRBV29-1 and TRBJ1-3; perhaps TRBD1 as D (6 bases). This CDR3 contains 11 residues. Germline CDR1 and CDR2: SQVTM and ANQGSEA. V lost 7 bases and J 7 bases, leaving 11 bases between the germline ends.

This rearrangement joins TRBV19 to TRBJ2-1; 13 bases fit TRBD2. The V and J ends lost 8 bases and 5 bases, in that order; junction bases with no gene match: 9. This CDR3 contains 16 residues. Germline CDR1 reads LNHDA; CDR2 reads SQIVND (reference sequence). CDR3 in DNA: TGTGCCAGTTCCTCCGGGACTAGCGGGACCCACAATGAGCAGTTCTTC. It specifies CASSSGTSGTHNEQFF.

This clone has only one observation. Here the CDR3 DNA reads TGTGCCAGCAGCGTAGGGGGGGAAAACCACAACGAGCAGTACTTC. The encoded protein is CASSVGGENHNEQYF. This sequence joins TRBV9 and TRBJ2-7, with D possibly matching TRBD2 (6 bases). Per the germline V gene, CDR1 is SGDLS and CDR2 is YYNGEE. The CDR3 contains 15 residues. V was trimmed by 0 bases and J by 5 bases, leaving 15 bases between them.